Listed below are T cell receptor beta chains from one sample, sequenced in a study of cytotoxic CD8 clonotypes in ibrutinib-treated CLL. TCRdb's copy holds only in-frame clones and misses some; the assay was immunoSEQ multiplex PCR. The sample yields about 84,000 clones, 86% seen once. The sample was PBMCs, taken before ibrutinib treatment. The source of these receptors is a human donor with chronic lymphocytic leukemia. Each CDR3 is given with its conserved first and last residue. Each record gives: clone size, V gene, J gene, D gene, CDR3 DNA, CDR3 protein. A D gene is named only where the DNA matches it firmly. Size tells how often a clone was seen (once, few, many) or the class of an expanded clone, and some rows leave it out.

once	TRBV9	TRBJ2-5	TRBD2	TGTGCCAGCAGCGTAAGTAGCGGGAGAAAAGAGACCCAGTACTTC	CASSVSSGRKETQYF
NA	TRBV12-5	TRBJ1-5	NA	TGTGCTAGTGGTTTGGTAGTCCCGCTTAGTAGCAATCAGCCCCAGCATTTT	CASGLVVPLSSNQPQHF
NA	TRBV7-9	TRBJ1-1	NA	TGTGCCAGCAGCTTGAGGGCAGGCTATTCTGAAGCTTTCTTT	CASSLRAGYSEAFF
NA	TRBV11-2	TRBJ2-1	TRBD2	TGTGCCAGCCCCGTAGCGGGAGCCGGGAATGAGCAGTTCTTC	CASPVAGAGNEQFF
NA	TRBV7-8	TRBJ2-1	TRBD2	TGTGCCAGCAGCTTACCAAATCGACTAGCGGGAGGTTACAATGAGCAGTTCTTC	CASSLPNRLAGGYNEQFF
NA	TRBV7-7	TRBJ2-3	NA	TGTGCCAGCAGCTTAGGCGGAGGGGCTAACACAGATACGCAGTATTTT	CASSLGGGANTDTQYF
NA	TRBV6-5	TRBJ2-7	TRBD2	TGTGCCAGCAGAAGGCGGGAGACTTGGGAGCAGTACTTC	CASRRRETWEQYF
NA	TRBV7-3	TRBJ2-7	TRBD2	TGTGCCAGCAGCTTGATTGCGGGAGAATACTACGAGCAGTACTTC	CASSLIAGEYYEQYF
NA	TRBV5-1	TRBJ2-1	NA	TGCGCCAGCAGCTCGGGAGTTTTGGGTGGTGAGCAGTTCTTC	CASSSGVLGGEQFF
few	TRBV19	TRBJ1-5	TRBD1	TGTGCCAGTAGTATCACCGGACAGGGCGATCGGCCCCAGCATTTT	CASSITGQGDRPQHF
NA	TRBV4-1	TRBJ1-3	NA	TGCGCCAGCAGCCCAAGTACAGGGTTCGGTGGAAACACCATATATTTT	CASSPSTGFGGNTIYF
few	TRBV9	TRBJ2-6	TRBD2	TGTGCCAGCAGCCCTCAAGCCGGGGGGTCTGGGGCCAACGTCCTGACTTTC	CASSPQAGGSGANVLTF
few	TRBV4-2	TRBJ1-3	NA	TGTGCCAGCAGCCAAGGCCCCCCGGGGTACTCTGGAAACACCATATATTTT	CASSQGPPGYSGNTIYF